A single TCR beta chain is shown here with its context. The sample holds a few counts of this clonotype. It has no known antigen specificity. Base qualities are missing; no much larger clone stands one base away. These data belong to a study of response to subunit inactivated influenza vaccine (dated by TCRdb to 2016 to 2019). With regard to the full study: Deep quantitative T cell receptor repertoire profiling was used in the study to track responses to a trivalent subunit inactivated influenza vaccine. Findings and caveats that apply to the study as a whole: The authors suggested that each seasonal influenza vaccination may recruit only a limited number of new T cells.

Preparation of the library involved RT-PCR. TCRdb shows the sequencer as Illumina HiSeq 2500. The public reads were reprocessed in TCRdb via fastp at Q25 and MiXCR, keeping in-frame beta chains. Each CDR3 protein appears once, grouped with its most common genes and DNA. The table for this sample lists 450,000 to 600,000 distinct CDR3 sequences; under 9% of them were counted only once. Of the sample, approximately 12% is held by the ten largest clones. Taken from the germline V gene, the CDR1 and CDR2 loops are SGHRS and YFSETQ. The CDR3 has 14 amino acids, counting the end cysteine and phenylalanine. Only the CDR3 DNA is retained, 42 bases long and in frame from the first base. V is clipped by 0 bases and J by 8 bases, and the sequence between their germline boundaries is 12 bases long.

This sample comprised PBMCs from blood, obtained roughly 24 months after vaccination. The chain is encoded by TRBV5-1 joined to TRBJ2-4; the D call could be TRBD1 or TRBD2, with each sharing 5 bases. The TCR comes from a man in his fifties or sixties who received an inactivated influenza vaccine. Donor details come from another sample of the same person, matched by shared clones. The nucleotide sequence is given as TGCGCCAGCAGCTTGGGGGGACCCGGGGACATTCAGTACTTC. The encoded protein is CASSLGGPGDIQYF.